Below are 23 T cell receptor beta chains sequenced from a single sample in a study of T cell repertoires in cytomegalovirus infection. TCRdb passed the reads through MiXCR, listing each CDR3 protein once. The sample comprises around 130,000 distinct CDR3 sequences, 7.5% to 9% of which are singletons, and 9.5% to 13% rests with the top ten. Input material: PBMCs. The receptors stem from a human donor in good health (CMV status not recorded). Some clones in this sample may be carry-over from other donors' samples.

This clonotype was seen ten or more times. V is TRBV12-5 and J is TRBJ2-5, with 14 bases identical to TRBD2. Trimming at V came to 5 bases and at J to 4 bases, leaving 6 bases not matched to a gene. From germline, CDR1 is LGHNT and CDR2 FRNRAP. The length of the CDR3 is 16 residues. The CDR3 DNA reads TGTGCTAGTGGTCCCGGGACTAGCGGGGGAGCAGAGACCCAGTACTTC. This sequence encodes CASGPGTSGGAETQYF.

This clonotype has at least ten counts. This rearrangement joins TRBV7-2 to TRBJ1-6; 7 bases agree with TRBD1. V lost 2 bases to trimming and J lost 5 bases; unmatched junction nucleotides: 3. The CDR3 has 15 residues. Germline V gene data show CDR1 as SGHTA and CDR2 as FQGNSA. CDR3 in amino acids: CASSLLGTDNSPLHF. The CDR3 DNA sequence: TGTGCCAGCAGCTTATTGGGGACAGATAATTCACCCCTCCACTTT. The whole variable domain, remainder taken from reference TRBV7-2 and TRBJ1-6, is GAGVSQSPSNKVTEKGKDVELRCDPISGHTALYWYRQSLGQGLEFLIYFQGNSAPDKSGLPSDRFSAERTGGSVSTLTIQRTQQEDSAVYLCASSLLGTDNSPLHFGNGTRLTVT.

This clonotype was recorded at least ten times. The CDR3 region has the DNA TGTGCCAGCAGCTTAGTCGTCAATGAAAAACTGTTTTTT. The encoded protein is CASSLVVNEKLFF. This chain connects TRBV7-8 to TRBJ1-4; unclear D gene. Between the trimmed V and J ends, which lost 1 base and 5 bases, there was a span of 5 bases. The germline gives CDR1 SGHVS, CDR2 FQNEAQ. The CDR3 runs 13 residues.

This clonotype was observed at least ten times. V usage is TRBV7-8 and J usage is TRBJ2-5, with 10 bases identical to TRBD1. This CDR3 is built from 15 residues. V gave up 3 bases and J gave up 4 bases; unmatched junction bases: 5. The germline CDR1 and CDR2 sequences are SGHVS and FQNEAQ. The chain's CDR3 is CASSFDRGPRETQYF. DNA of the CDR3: TGTGCCAGCAGCTTCGACAGGGGGCCGAGAGAGACCCAGTACTTC. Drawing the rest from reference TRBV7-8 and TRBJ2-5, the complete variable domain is GAGVSQSPRYKVAKRGQDVALRCDPISGHVSLFWYQQALGQGPEFLTYFQNEAQLDKSGLPSDRFFAERPEGSVSTLKIQRTQQEDSAVYLCASSFDRGPRETQYFGPGTRLLVL.

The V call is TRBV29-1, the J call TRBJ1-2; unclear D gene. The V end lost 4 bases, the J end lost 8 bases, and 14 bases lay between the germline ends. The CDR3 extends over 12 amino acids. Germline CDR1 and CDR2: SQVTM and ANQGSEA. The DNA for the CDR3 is TGCAGCGTTGGCGGAGGCGAGTTCGGCTACACCTTC. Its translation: CSVGGGEFGYTF.

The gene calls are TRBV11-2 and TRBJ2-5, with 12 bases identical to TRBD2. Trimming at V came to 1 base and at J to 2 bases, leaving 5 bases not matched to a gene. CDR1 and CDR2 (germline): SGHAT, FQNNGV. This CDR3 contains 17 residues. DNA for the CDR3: TGTGCCAGCAGCTTAGTACTAGCGGGGGGAAAGCAAGAGACCCAGTACTTC. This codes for CASSLVLAGGKQETQYF.

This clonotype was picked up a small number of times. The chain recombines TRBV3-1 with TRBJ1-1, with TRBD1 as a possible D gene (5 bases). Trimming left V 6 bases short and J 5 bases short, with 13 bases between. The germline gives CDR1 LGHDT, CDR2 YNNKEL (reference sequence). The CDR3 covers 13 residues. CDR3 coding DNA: TGTGCCAGCAGACTGGTGGAGGGGACTGAAGCTTTCTTT. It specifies CASRLVEGTEAFF.

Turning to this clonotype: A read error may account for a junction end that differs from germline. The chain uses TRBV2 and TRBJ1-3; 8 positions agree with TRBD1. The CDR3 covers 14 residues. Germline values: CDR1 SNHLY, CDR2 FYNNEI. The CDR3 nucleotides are TGTGCCAGCAGTCAAGGACAGGGAGGAATCACCATATATTTT. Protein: CASSQGQGGITIYF.

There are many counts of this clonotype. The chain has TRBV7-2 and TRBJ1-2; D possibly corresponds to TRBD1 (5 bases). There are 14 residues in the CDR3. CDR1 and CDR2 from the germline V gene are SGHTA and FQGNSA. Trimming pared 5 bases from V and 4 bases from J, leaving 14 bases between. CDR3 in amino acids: CASSPSRGGYGYTF. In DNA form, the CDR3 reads TGTGCCAGCAGCCCGAGCCGGGGGGGCTATGGCTACACCTTC.

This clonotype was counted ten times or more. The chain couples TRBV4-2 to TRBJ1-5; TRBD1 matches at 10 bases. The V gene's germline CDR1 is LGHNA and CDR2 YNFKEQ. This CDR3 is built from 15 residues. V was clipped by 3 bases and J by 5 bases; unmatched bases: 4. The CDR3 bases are TGTGCCAGCAGCCACGGGACAGGGGAGGATCAGCCCCAGCATTTT. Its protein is CASSHGTGEDQPQHF.

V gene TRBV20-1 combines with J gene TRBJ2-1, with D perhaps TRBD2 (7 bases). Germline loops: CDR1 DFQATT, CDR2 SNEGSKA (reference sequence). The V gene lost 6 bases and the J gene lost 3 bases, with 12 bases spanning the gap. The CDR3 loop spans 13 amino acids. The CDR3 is CSAGGQSYNEQFF. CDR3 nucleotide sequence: TGCAGTGCGGGGGGGCAAAGCTACAATGAGCAGTTCTTC.

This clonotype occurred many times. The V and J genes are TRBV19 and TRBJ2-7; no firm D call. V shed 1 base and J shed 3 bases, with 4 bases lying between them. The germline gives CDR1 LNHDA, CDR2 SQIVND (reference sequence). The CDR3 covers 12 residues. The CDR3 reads CASSIVGYEQYF. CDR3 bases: TGTGCCAGTAGTATAGTCGGCTACGAGCAGTACTTC. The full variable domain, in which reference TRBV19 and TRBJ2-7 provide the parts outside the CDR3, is DGGITQSPKYLFRKEGQNVTLSCEQNLNHDAMYWYRQDPGQGLRLIYYSQIVNDFQKGDIAEGYSVSREKKESFPLTVTSAQKNPTAFYLCASSIVGYEQYFGPGTRLTVT.

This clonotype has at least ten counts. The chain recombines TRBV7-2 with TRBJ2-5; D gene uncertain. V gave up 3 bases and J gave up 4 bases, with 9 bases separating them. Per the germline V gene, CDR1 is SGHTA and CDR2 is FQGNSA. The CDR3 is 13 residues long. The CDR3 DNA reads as TGTGCCAGCAGCTTTTCGCTTTTAGAGACCCAGTACTTC. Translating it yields CASSFSLLETQYF.

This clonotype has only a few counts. This CDR3 reads CAISGQGVHTEAFF. CDR3 DNA: TGTGCCATCAGTGGACAGGGAGTACACACTGAAGCTTTCTTT. The rearrangement links TRBV10-3 to TRBJ1-1; TRBD1 agrees at 7 bases. V was pared by 4 bases and J by 3 bases, with 5 bases of the junction left unmatched. Germline CDR1 is ENHRY and CDR2 is SYGVKD. The CDR3 has 14 residues.

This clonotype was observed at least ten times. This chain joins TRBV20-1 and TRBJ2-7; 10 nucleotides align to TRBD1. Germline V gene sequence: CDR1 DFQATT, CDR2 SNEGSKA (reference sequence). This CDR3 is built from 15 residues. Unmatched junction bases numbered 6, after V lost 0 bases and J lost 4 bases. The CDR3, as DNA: TGCAGTGCTAGAGATCTGGGGACAGGGGTTTACGAGCAGTACTTC. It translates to CSARDLGTGVYEQYF.

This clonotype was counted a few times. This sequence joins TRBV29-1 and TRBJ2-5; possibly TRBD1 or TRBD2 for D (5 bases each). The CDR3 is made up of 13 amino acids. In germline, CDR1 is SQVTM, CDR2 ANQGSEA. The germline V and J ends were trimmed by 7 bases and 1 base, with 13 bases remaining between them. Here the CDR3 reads CSGTRGPQETQYF. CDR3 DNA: TGCAGCGGGACGAGGGGACCCCAAGAGACCCAGTACTTC. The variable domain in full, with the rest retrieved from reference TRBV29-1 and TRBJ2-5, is SAVISQKPSRDICQRGTSLTIQCQVDSQVTMMFWYRQQPGQSLTLIATANQGSEATYESGFVIDKFPISRPNLTFSTLTVSNMSPEDSSIYLCSGTRGPQETQYFGPGTRLLVL.

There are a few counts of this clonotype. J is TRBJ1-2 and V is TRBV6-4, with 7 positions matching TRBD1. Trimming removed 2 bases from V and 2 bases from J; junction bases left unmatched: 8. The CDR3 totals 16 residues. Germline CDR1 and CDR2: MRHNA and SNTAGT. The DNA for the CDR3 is TGTGCCAGCAGTGACCCACGACAGGGCTCCAACTATGGCTACACCTTC. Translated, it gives CASSDPRQGSNYGYTF.

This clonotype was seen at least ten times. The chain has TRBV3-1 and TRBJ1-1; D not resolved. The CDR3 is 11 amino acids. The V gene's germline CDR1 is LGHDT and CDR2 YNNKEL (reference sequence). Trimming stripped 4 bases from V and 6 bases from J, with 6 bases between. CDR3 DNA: TGTGCCAGCAGCCTCAAGGCTGAAGCTTTCTTT. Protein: CASSLKAEAFF.

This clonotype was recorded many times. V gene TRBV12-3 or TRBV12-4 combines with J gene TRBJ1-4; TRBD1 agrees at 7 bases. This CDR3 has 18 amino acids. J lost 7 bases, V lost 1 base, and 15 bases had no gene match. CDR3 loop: CASSLVLGTAGSGEKLFF. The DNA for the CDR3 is TGTGCCAGCAGTTTAGTGCTAGGGACAGCCGGCAGCGGTGAAAAACTGTTTTTT.

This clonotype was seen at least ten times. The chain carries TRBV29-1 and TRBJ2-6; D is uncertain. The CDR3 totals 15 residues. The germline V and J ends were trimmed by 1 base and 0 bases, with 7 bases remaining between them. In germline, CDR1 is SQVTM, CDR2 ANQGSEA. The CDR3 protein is CSVEAGISGANVLTF. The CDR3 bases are TGCAGCGTTGAAGCCGGTATCTCTGGGGCCAACGTCCTGACTTTC.

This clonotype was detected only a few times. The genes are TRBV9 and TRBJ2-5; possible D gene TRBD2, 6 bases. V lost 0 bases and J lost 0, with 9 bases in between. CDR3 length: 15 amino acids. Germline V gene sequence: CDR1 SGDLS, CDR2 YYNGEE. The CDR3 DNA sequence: TGTGCCAGCAGCGTAGGCGGGGTCTACCAAGAGACCCAGTACTTC. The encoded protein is CASSVGGVYQETQYF.

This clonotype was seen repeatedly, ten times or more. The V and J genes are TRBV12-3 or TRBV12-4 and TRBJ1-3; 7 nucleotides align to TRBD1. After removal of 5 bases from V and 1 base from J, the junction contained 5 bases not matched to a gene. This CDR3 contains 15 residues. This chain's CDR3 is CASSRTGASGNTIYF. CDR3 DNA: TGTGCCAGCAGTCGGACAGGTGCATCTGGAAACACCATATATTTT.

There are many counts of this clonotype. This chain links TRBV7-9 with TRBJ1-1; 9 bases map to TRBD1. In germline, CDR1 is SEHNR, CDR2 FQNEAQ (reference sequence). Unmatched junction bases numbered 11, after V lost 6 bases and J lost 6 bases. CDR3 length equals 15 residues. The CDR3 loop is CASRTINRGLPEAFF. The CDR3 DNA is TGTGCCAGCAGAACTATCAACAGGGGGCTCCCTGAAGCTTTCTTT. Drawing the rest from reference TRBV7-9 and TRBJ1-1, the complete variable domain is DTGVSQNPRHKITKRGQNVTFRCDPISEHNRLYWYRQTLGQGPEFLTYFQNEAQLEKSRLLSDRFSAERPKGSFSTLEIQRTEQGDSAMYLCASRTINRGLPEAFFGQGTRLTVV.